This TCR beta chain comes out of a study of blood T cell repertoires in COVID-19. Study summary: In each case, the material was cDNA or gDNA derived from T cells, B-cell-depleted T cells, or PBMCs.

The germline CDR1 and CDR2 sequences are SGHRS and YFSETQ. Trimming removed 1 base from V and 5 bases from J; junction bases left unmatched: 4. The CDR3 has 15 residues. The cohort comprised adults aged 18 to 89 years residing in around 25 US areas. Profiled with immunoSEQ multiplex PCR; TCRdb holds only in-frame clones, not every one. The data contain about 180,000 clones, approximately 80% of them singletons. The receptor was isolated from a man aged 50 to 60 who had recovered from COVID-19. Sequences were obtained from PBMCs or T cells enriched from blood (not recorded which). The chain carries TRBV5-1 and TRBJ2-2, with 8 bases identical to TRBD1. Written as DNA, the CDR3 is TGCGCCAGCAGCTTGAGGGACAGGAAGACCGGGGAGCTGTTTTTT. Amino acid sequence: CASSLRDRKTGELFF. The full variable domain, rest sourced from reference TRBV5-1 and TRBJ2-2, is KAGVTQTPRYLIKTRGQQVTLSCSPISGHRSVSWYQQTPGQGLQFLFEYFSETQRNKGNFPGRFSGRQFSNSRSEMNVSTLELGDSALYLCASSLRDRKTGELFFGEGSRLTVL.